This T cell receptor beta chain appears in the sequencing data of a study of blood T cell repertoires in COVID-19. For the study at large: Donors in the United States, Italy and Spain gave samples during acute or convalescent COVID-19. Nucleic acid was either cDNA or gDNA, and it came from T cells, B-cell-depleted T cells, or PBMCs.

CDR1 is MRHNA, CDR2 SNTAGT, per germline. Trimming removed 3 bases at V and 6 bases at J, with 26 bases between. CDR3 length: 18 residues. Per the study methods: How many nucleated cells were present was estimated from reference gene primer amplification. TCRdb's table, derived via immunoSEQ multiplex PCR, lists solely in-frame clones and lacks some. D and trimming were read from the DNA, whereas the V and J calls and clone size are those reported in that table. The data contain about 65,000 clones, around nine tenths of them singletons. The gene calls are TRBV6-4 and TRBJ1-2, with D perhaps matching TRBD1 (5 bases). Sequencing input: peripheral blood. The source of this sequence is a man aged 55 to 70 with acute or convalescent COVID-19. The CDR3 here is CASSERIGPGQGVNGYTF. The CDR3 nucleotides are TGTGCCAGCAGTGAGAGGATTGGGCCAGGGCAGGGCGTAAATGGCTACACCTTC.